The T cell receptor beta chain under discussion was sequenced for a study of cytomegalovirus exposure and HLA in healthy donors. In the study overall: T cells numbering around 170 million yielded more than 100 million unique TCR beta sequences in an earlier analysis. Overall study findings and caveats: In an earlier analysis, about 87% or about 30%: the productive usage of most TCR beta V segments. There was a cluster of highly shared sequence variants that was likely a sequencing artifact.

In nominal health when sampled, donors likely had unrecorded immune exposures nonetheless. The PCR ran on 60 Vbeta and 13 Jbeta primers. Here immunoSEQ multiplex PCR was the method, and the copy in TCRdb shows in-frame clones only, minus some. The sample shows around 58,000 clones, roughly 74% of them seen only once. Worth noting for this clone: Its antigen is not identified.

Deletions cut 6 bases from V and 3 bases from J, with 9 bases between. The CDR3 is 12 amino acids. Germline assignment: CDR1 SNHLY and CDR2 FYNNEI. This receptor was taken from a man aged 35-49 years in good health and CMV-seropositive. Material: PBMCs. This chain links TRBV2 with TRBJ2-7, with D perhaps matching TRBD1 (6 bases). The CDR3 region has the DNA TGTGCCAGCAGCTGGGACATCTACGAGCAGTACTTC. This codes for CASSWDIYEQYF.